The rows below give T cell receptor beta chains drawn from one sample of a study of blood T cell repertoires in COVID-19. Repertoires were generated with immunoSEQ multiplex PCR, while TCRdb's copy carries only in-frame clones and drops some. This sample has 90,000 to 150,000 clones, with approximately 80% found just once. Sample: peripheral blood. These receptors all come from a man aged 70-80 years with acute or convalescent COVID-19. Both conserved end residues are part of each CDR3. A D gene is named only where the DNA matches it firmly. Size is stated for part of the rows, as once, few or many counts, or as a class when the clone is expanded.

D,V,J,size,DNA,CDR3
TRBD2,TRBV5-1,TRBJ2-1,few,TGCGCCAGCAGGGACGGCGGGAGAATGGATGAGCAGTTCTTC,CASRDGGRMDEQFF
NA,TRBV24-1,TRBJ1-2,NA,TGTGCCACCAGTGATTTGCAGGGCCAAGGCTACACCTTC,CATSDLQGQGYTF
TRBD1,TRBV9,TRBJ2-2,NA,TGTGCCGGTCAATTGACAGGGGCGAACACCGGGGAGCTGTTTTTT,CAGQLTGANTGELFF
TRBD2,TRBV25-1,TRBJ2-1,NA,TGTGCCAGCACTCAACTAGCGGGAGTTTCGGATGAGCAGTTCTTC,CASTQLAGVSDEQFF
TRBD1,TRBV18,TRBJ2-7,NA,TGTGCCAGCTCACCTTACCGGGACAGGGTCTACGAGCAGTACTTC,CASSPYRDRVYEQYF
NA,TRBV30,TRBJ1-6,NA,TGTGCCTGGACCGGAGGACGGCGGAGTTGGTCACCCCTCCACTTT,CAWTGGRRSWSPLHF
NA,TRBV12-3/TRBV12-4,TRBJ2-1,once,TGTGCCAGCATTTACAGTCCTACAAGGGAGCAGTTCTTC,CASIYSPTREQFF
TRBD2,TRBV15,TRBJ2-3,NA,TGTGCCACCAGCAGAGATAGGGGTTCTAGCGGTTCTAGCACAGATACGCAGTATTTT,CATSRDRGSSGSSTDTQYF
TRBD1,TRBV19,TRBJ2-7,NA,TGTGCCAGTAGAGGACAGGGGACGCACGAGCAGTACTTC,CASRGQGTHEQYF
TRBD1,TRBV7-3,TRBJ2-5,NA,TGTGCCAGCAGCAGGGACAGGGGAGATGAGACCCAGTACTTC,CASSRDRGDETQYF
NA,TRBV5-4,TRBJ1-1,NA,TGTGCCAGCAGCTTGATGTACGCAGGGAACACTGAAGCTTTCTTT,CASSLMYAGNTEAFF
TRBD2,TRBV9,TRBJ2-2,NA,TGTGCCAGCTCCGGGGGGAGTAACACCGGGGAGCTGTTTTTT,CASSGGSNTGELFF
NA,TRBV4-3,TRBJ1-2,few,TGCGCCAGCAGCCAAGATTCCAACCTACTCTATGGCTACACCTTC,CASSQDSNLLYGYTF
TRBD2,TRBV7-8,TRBJ2-5,NA,TGTGCCAGCAGCCCCCGGGGACTAGCGACGACAGAGACCCAGTACTTC,CASSPRGLATTETQYF
NA,TRBV4-1,TRBJ2-5,NA,TGCGCCAGCAGCCAAGAGACGGGGGAGACCCAGTACTTC,CASSQETGETQYF
TRBD1,TRBV2,TRBJ1-2,NA,TGTGCCAGCAGTGGTGGACAGGGGAGGAATGGCTACACCTTC,CASSGGQGRNGYTF
NA,TRBV11-2,TRBJ2-7,NA,TGTGCCAGCAGCATTAGCGTTTACGAGCAGTACTTC,CASSISVYEQYF
TRBD1,TRBV27,TRBJ2-2,NA,TGTGCCAGCAGCCCCACCCCGACAGGGAGTCCCACCGGGGAGCTGTTTTTT,CASSPTPTGSPTGELFF
NA,TRBV24-1,TRBJ2-2,NA,TGTGCCACCAGCCGATATGAGTCCGGGGAGCTGTTTTTT,CATSRYESGELFF
TRBD2,TRBV4-1,TRBJ2-1,NA,TGCGCCAGCAGCCAAGTCCTAGCGGGAGGGTACAATGAGCAGTTCTTC,CASSQVLAGGYNEQFF
NA,TRBV18,TRBJ1-1,NA,TGTGCCAGCTCACCACCGTCTCTAGGTCAAACTGAAGCTTTCTTT,CASSPPSLGQTEAFF
NA,TRBV5-6,TRBJ2-7,NA,TGTGCCAGCAGCCCAAAAACAGGGCCATGGAACGAGCAGTACTTC,CASSPKTGPWNEQYF